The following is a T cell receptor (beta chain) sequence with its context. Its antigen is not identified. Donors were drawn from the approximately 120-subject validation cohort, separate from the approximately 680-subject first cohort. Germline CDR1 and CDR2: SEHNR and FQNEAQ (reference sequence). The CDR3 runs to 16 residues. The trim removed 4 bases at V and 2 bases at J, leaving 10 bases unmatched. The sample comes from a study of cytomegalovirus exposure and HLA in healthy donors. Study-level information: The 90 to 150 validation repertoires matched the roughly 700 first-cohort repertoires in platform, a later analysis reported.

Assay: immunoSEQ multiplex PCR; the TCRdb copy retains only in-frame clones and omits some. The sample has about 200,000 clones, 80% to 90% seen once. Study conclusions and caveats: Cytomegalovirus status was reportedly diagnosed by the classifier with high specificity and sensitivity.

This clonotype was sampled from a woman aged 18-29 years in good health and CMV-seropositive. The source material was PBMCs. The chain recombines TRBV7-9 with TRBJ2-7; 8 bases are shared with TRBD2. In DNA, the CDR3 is TGTGCCAGCAGCTCAGTCTCCGGGACTAGGCCCTACGAGCAGTACTTC. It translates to CASSSVSGTRPYEQYF.